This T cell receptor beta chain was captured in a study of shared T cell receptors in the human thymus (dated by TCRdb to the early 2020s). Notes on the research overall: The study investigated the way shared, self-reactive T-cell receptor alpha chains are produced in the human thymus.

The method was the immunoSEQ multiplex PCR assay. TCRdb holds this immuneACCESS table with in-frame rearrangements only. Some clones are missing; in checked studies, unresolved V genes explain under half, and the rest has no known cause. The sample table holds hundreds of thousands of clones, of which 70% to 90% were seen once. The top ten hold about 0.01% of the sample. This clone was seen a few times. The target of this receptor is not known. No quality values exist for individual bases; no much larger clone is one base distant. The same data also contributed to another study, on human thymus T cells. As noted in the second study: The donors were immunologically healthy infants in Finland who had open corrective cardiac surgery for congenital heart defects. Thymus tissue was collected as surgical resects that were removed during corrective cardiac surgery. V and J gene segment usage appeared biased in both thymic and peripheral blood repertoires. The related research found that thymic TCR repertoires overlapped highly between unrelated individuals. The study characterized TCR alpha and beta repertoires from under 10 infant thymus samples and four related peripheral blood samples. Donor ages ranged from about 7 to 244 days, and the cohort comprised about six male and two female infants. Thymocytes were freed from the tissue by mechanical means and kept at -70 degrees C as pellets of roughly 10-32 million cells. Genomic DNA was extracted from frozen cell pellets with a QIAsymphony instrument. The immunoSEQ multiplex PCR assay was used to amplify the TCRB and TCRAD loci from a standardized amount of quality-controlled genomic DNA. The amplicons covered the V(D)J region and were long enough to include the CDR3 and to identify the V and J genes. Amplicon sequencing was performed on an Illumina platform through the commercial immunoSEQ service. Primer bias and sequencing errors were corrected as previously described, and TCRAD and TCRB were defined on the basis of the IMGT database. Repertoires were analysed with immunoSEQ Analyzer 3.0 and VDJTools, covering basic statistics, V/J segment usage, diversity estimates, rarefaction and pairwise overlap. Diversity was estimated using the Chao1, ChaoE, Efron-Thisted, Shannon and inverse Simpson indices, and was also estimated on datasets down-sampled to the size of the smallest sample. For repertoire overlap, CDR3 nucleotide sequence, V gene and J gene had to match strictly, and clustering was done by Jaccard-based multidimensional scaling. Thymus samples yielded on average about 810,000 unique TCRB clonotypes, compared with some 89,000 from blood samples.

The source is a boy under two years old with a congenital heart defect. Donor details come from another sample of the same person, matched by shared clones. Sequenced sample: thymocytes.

The CDR3 has the sequence CASMRPNQETQYF. The DNA is as follows: TGTGCCAGCATGCGGCCGAACCAAGAGACCCAGTACTTC. The rearrangement joined TRBV6-5 to TRBJ2-5, with the D gene not confidently named. V and J lose 7 bases and 0 bases, and a span of 9 bases separates them. From cysteine to phenylalanine, the CDR3 is 13 amino acids long. The DNA shown is the 39-base CDR3, in frame from base 1. The germline V gene gives CDR1 as MNHEY and CDR2 as SVGAGI.